A selection of T cell receptor beta chains follows, all from one sample in a study of cytomegalovirus exposure and HLA in healthy donors. Only in-frame clones appear in the TCRdb table, and some are missing; sequencing was by immunoSEQ multiplex PCR. The table shows about 130,000 clones, with around 78% occurring only once. Sequencing was carried out using PBMCs. The source is a woman aged 50 to 65 in good health and CMV-seronegative. CDR3s leave out the opening cysteine and the closing phenylalanine or tryptophan. Each record gives: CDR3 length, V gene, D gene, CDR3 protein. A D gene is named only where the DNA matches it firmly.

len: 13
v_gene: TRBV27
d_gene: NA
CDR3aa: ASSLGASALYEQY

len: 11
v_gene: TRBV5-4
d_gene: NA
CDR3aa: AAGRVSNYGYT

len: 11
v_gene: TRBV6-4
d_gene: NA
CDR3aa: ASAGMNTGELF

len: 14
v_gene: TRBV5-8
d_gene: TRBD2
CDR3aa: ASSPGTSGIPGELF

len: 10
v_gene: TRBV7-8
d_gene: NA
CDR3aa: ASSVRPGEQY

len: 12
v_gene: TRBV19
d_gene: NA
CDR3aa: ASSIVGGRETQY

len: 12
v_gene: TRBV4-3
d_gene: NA
CDR3aa: ASSREGLANEQF

len: 12
v_gene: TRBV4-1
d_gene: NA
CDR3aa: ASSQASGLYGYT

len: 15
v_gene: TRBV4-2
d_gene: TRBD2
CDR3aa: ASSQTTSGRATDTQY

len: 14
v_gene: TRBV5-4
d_gene: TRBD2
CDR3aa: ASSPSSGRAIYEQY

len: 13
v_gene: TRBV5-1
d_gene: TRBD1
CDR3aa: ASSPTGGAGETQY

len: 14
v_gene: TRBV30
d_gene: NA
CDR3aa: AWSTIRGQTNTEAF

len: 12
v_gene: TRBV6-5
d_gene: NA
CDR3aa: ASSWDTGNTEAF

len: 16
v_gene: TRBV28
d_gene: NA
CDR3aa: ASSSPAVGRHSGNTIY

len: 12
v_gene: TRBV9
d_gene: NA
CDR3aa: ASSVTGTDYEQY

len: 11
v_gene: TRBV18
d_gene: NA
CDR3aa: ASSPSQPFEAF

len: 10
v_gene: TRBV30
d_gene: NA
CDR3aa: ALLGSYNEQF

len: 12
v_gene: TRBV7-9
d_gene: NA
CDR3aa: ASSPPSRIYEQY

len: 14
v_gene: TRBV11-2
d_gene: TRBD1
CDR3aa: ATEDRGQGMNTEAF

len: 13
v_gene: TRBV4-1
d_gene: NA
CDR3aa: ASSQDPGPNQPQH

len: 13
v_gene: TRBV6-5
d_gene: TRBD2
CDR3aa: ASRVRGGVSGELF

len: 14
v_gene: TRBV6-5
d_gene: NA
CDR3aa: ASSYDRIGKNEKLF

len: 12
v_gene: TRBV19
d_gene: NA
CDR3aa: ASSPGQRLTEAF

len: 15
v_gene: TRBV19
d_gene: TRBD1
CDR3aa: ASSIYPTGEVNTEAF

len: 13
v_gene: TRBV6-1
d_gene: TRBD1
CDR3aa: ASSEAGTGSQPQH

len: 10
v_gene: TRBV30
d_gene: TRBD2
CDR3aa: AWIAGEETQY

len: 14
v_gene: TRBV5-8
d_gene: TRBD1
CDR3aa: ASSPQGVSGADTQY

len: 15
v_gene: TRBV7-9
d_gene: TRBD1
CDR3aa: ASSRGTGGAGANVLT

len: 15
v_gene: TRBV30
d_gene: TRBD2
CDR3aa: ALNPGLAGAGANVLT

len: 11
v_gene: TRBV19
d_gene: TRBD1
CDR3aa: ASSIARGETQY

len: 15
v_gene: TRBV19
d_gene: NA
CDR3aa: ASSIYRGGSGANVLT

len: 14
v_gene: TRBV5-4
d_gene: NA
CDR3aa: ASSSPRGGGSGTQY

len: 12
v_gene: TRBV4-3
d_gene: NA
CDR3aa: ASSQDTRVSGYT

len: 12
v_gene: TRBV4-1
d_gene: TRBD1
CDR3aa: ASSPGTGEGEQY

len: 11
v_gene: TRBV29-1
d_gene: TRBD1
CDR3aa: SVDGTGSYEQY

len: 15
v_gene: TRBV6-1
d_gene: NA
CDR3aa: ASSDRGGRHSGNTIY

len: 13
v_gene: TRBV5-1
d_gene: NA
CDR3aa: ASREGGTNTGELF

len: 11
v_gene: TRBV14
d_gene: NA
CDR3aa: ASSQRQGGELF

len: 13
v_gene: TRBV7-9
d_gene: TRBD1
CDR3aa: ASSPPGTGLYEQY

len: 14
v_gene: TRBV5-1
d_gene: TRBD2
CDR3aa: ASSLGTLAGVNEQF

len: 11
v_gene: TRBV14
d_gene: NA
CDR3aa: ASSQTAGTEQF

len: 13
v_gene: TRBV9
d_gene: NA
CDR3aa: ASSVAAGVRTEAF

len: 12
v_gene: TRBV7-9
d_gene: NA
CDR3aa: ASSLVSANYGYT

len: 15
v_gene: TRBV7-2
d_gene: NA
CDR3aa: ASSLQGGRALGNEQF

len: 11
v_gene: TRBV6-5
d_gene: NA
CDR3aa: ASSHTQGYEQY

len: 14
v_gene: TRBV7-6
d_gene: TRBD2
CDR3aa: ASSSFLAGVGDTQY

len: 13
v_gene: TRBV19
d_gene: TRBD1
CDR3aa: ASSGTGGANYGYT

len: 11
v_gene: TRBV10-3
d_gene: NA
CDR3aa: AISESRLYGYT

len: 13
v_gene: TRBV4-1
d_gene: NA
CDR3aa: ASSQEDGGDEKLF

len: 16
v_gene: TRBV5-4
d_gene: NA
CDR3aa: ASSSPVPLQSVPGELF